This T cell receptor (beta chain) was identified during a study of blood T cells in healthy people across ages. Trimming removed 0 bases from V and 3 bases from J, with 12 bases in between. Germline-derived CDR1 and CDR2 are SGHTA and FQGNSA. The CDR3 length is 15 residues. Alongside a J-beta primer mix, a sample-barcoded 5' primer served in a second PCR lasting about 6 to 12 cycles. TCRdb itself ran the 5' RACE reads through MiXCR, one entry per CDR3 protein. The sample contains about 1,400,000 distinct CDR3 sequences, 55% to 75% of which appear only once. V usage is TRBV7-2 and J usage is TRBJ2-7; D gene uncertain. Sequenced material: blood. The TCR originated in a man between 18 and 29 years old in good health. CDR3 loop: CASSLAGQNYYEQYF. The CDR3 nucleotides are TGTGCCAGCAGCTTAGCCGGGCAGAATTACTACGAGCAGTACTTC.